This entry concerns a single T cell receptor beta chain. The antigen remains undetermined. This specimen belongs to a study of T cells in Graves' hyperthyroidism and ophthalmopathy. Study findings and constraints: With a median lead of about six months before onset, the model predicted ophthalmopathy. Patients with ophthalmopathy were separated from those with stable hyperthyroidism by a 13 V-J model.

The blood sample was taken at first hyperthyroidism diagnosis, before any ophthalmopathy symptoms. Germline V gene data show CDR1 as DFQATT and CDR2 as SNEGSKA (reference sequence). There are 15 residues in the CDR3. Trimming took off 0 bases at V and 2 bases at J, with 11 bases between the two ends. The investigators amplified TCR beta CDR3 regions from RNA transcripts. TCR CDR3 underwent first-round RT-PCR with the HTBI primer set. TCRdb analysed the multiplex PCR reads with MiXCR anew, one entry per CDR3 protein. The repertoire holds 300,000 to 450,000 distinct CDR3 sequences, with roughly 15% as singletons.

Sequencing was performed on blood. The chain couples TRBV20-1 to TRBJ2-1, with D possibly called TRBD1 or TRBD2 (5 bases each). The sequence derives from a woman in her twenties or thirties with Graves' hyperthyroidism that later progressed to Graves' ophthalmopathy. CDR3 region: CSARDSGSTYNEQFF. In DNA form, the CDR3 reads TGCAGTGCTAGAGATTCAGGGAGTACCTACAATGAGCAGTTCTTC.